This T cell receptor (beta chain) came from a study of blood T cell repertoires in COVID-19. On the study more broadly: From the United States, Italy and Spain came samples of acute and convalescent COVID-19. T cells, B-cell-depleted T cells, or PBMCs supplied cDNA or gDNA.

Per the original methods: For nucleated cells, counts were estimated from reference gene primer amplification. Using immunoSEQ multiplex PCR, the repertoire was profiled, and TCRdb retains in-frame clones only, with some absent. V and J calls and clone size are those listed in that table; D and trimming were worked out from the DNA. The sample yields hundreds of thousands of clones, roughly 86% seen once. Before being deemed recovered, Cohort 3 donors had two negative PCRs, clearance, or symptom resolution. With 2 bases clipped from V and 3 bases from J, the junction kept 9 bases outside the gene matches. Germline V gene sequence: CDR1 MNHEY, CDR2 SVGEGT. There are 17 residues in the CDR3.

The sequenced sample was PBMCs or T cells enriched from blood (not recorded which). The receptor was derived from a woman in her twenties or thirties who had recovered from COVID-19. The rearrangement uses TRBV6-2 or TRBV6-3 and TRBJ2-3; 9 nucleotides match TRBD2. The CDR3 region has the DNA TGTGCCAGCAGTTACGTGGGGACTAGCCATTTGACAGATACGCAGTATTTT. Translation: CASSYVGTSHLTDTQYF.